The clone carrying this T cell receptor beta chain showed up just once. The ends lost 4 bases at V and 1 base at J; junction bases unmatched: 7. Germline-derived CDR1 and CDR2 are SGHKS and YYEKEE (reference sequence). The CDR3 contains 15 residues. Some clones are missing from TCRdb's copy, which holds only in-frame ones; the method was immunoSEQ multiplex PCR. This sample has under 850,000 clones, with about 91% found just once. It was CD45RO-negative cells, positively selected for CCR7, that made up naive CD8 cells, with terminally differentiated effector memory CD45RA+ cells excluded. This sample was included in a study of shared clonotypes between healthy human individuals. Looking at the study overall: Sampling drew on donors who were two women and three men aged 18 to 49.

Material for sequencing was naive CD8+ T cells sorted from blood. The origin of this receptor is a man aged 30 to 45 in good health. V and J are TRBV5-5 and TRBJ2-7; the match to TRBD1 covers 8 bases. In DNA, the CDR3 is TGTGCCAGCAGCCTGACAGGGGATGCGTCCTACGAGCAGTACTTC. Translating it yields CASSLTGDASYEQYF.